The following is a T cell receptor (beta chain) sequence with its context. The antigen remains undetermined. 13 Jbeta primers and 60 Vbeta primers were used for the PCR. As handled by the study authors: Roughly 9.9 million shared chains were among the about 80 million unique TCR beta chains that a later analysis counted. Repertoires were generated with immunoSEQ multiplex PCR, while TCRdb's copy carries only in-frame clones and drops some. V and J calls and clone size come straight from that table; D and trimming were deduced from the DNA. The sample totals 130,000 or so clones. The sample originates from a study of cytomegalovirus exposure and HLA in healthy donors. Background on the study: Most donors, around 81% of a few hundred genotyped, fell in the Caucasian-associated ancestry cluster.

Study results and caveats: In a later analysis, TCR beta V- and J-gene trimming showed a link to a missense DCLRE1C variant.

Deletions cut 4 bases from V and 4 bases from J, with 8 bases between. The CDR3 has 12 amino acids. Germline CDR1 is SGHRS and CDR2 is YFSETQ. The specimen was PBMCs. This sequence originates from a woman aged 40 to 55 in good health and CMV-seronegative. This chain connects TRBV5-1 to TRBJ1-1; D gene unclear. For the CDR3, the DNA is TGCGCCAGCAGCCGCCGGGGCACTGAAGCTTTCTTT. Translation gives CASSRRGTEAFF.